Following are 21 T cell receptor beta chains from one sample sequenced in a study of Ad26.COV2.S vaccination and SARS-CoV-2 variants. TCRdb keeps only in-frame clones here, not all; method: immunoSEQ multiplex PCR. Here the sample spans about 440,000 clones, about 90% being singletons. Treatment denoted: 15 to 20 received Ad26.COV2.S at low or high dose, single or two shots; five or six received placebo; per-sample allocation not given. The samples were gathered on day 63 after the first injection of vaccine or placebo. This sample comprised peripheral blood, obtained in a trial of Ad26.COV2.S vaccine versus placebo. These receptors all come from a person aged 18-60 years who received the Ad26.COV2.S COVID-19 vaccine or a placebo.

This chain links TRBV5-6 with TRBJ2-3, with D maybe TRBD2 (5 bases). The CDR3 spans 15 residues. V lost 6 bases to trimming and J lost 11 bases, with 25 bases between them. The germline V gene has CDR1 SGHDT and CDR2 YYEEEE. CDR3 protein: CASNGPGTPQRKQYF. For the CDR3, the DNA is TGTGCCAGCAACGGACCGGGAACCCCACAGCGAAAGCAGTATTTT.

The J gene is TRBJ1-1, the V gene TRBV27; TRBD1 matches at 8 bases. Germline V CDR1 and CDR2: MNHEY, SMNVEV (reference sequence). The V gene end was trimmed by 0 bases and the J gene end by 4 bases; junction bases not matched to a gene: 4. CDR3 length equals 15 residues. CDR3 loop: CASSLSGTGGTEAFF. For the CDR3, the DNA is TGTGCCAGCAGTTTATCGGGCACAGGGGGCACTGAAGCTTTCTTT.

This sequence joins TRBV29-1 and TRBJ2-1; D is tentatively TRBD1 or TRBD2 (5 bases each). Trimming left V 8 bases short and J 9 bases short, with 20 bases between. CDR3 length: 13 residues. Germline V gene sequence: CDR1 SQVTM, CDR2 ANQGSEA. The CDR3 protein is CSTAGTLRSEQFF. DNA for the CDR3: TGCAGCACAGCCGGGACCCTACGAAGTGAGCAGTTCTTC.

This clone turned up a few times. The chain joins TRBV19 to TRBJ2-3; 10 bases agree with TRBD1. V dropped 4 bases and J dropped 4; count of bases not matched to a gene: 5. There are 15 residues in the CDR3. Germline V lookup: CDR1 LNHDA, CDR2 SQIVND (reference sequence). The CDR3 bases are TGTGCCAGTAGTAGTGGAGGGACAGGGGCAGATACGCAGTATTTT. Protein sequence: CASSSGGTGADTQYF.

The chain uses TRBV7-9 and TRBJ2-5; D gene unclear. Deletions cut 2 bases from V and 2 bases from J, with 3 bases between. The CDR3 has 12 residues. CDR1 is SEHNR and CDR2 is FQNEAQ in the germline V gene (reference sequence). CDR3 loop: CASSLLQETQYF. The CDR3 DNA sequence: TGTGCCAGCAGCTTATTACAAGAGACCCAGTACTTC.

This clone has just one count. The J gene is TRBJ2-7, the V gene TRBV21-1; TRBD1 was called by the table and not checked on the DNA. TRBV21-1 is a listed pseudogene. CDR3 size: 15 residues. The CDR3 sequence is CASRITGTPSYEQYF. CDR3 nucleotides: TGTGCCAGCAGGATTACCGGGACACCATCCTACGAGCAGTACTTC.

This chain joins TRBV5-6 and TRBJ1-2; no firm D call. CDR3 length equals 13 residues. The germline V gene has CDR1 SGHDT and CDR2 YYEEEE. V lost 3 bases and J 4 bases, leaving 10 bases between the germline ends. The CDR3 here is CASSSGRSYGYTF. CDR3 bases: TGTGCCAGCAGCTCTGGACGGTCCTATGGCTACACCTTC.

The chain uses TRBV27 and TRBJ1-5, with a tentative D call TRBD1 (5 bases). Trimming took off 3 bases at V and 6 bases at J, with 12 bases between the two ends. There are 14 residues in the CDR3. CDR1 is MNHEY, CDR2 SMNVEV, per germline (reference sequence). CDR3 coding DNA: TGTGCCAGCAGTTTCGGGGGGGACGGTCAGCCCCAGCATTTT. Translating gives CASSFGGDGQPQHF.

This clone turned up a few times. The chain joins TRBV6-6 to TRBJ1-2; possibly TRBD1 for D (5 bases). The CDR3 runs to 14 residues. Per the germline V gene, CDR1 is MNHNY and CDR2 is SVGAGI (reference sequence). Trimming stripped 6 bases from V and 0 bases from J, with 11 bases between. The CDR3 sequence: CASSRDGANYGYTF. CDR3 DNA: TGTGCCAGCAGCCGGGACGGAGCTAACTATGGCTACACCTTC.

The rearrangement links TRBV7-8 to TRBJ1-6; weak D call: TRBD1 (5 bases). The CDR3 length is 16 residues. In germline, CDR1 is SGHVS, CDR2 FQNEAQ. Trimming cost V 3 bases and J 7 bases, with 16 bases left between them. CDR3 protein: CASSLKLGEGNSPLHF. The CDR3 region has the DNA TGTGCCAGCAGCTTGAAGCTCGGAGAGGGGAATTCACCCCTCCACTTT. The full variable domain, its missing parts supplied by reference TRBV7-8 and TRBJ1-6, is GAGVSQSPRYKVAKRGQDVALRCDPISGHVSLFWYQQALGQGPEFLTYFQNEAQLDKSGLPSDRFFAERPEGSVSTLKIQRTQQEDSAVYLCASSLKLGEGNSPLHFGNGTRLTVT.

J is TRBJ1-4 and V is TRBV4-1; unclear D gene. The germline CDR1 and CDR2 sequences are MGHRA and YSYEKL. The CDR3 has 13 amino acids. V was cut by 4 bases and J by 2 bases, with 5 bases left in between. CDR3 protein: CASSPGTNEKLFF. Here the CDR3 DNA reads TGCGCCAGCAGCCCTGGGACTAATGAAAAACTGTTTTTT.

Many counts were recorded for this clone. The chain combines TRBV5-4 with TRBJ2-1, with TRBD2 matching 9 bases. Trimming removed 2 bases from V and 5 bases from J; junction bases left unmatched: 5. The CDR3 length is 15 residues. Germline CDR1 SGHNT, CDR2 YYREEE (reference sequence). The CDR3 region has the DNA TGTGCCAGCAGCTTAAGCGGGAGGCTTGACAATGAGCAGTTCTTC. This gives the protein CASSLSGRLDNEQFF.

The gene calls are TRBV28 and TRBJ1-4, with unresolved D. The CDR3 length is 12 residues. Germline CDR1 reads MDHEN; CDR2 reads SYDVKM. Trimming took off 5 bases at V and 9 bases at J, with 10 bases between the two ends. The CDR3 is CASSLRAKKLFF. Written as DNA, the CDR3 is TGTGCCAGCAGTCTCCGGGCCAAAAAACTGTTTTTT.

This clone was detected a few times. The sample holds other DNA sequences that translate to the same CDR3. CDR3 residues: CASSLGTAYNEQFF. The DNA of the CDR3 is TGCGCCAGCAGCTTAGGGACAGCCTACAATGAGCAGTTCTTC. This chain uses TRBV5-1 with TRBJ2-1; 7 positions agree with TRBD1. This CDR3 contains 14 residues. Germline V gene lookup returns CDR1 SGHRS and CDR2 YFSETQ. V dropped 2 bases and J dropped 2; count of bases not matched to a gene: 1.

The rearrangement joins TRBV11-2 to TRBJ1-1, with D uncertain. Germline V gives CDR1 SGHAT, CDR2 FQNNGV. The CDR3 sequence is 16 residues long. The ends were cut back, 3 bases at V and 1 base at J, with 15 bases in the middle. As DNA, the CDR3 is TGTGCCAGCAGCTTGGACCGTGGTAGGACGAACACTGAAGCTTTCTTT. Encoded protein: CASSLDRGRTNTEAFF.

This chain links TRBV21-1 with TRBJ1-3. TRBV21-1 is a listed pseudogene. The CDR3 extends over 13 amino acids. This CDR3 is CASAQGGKNTIYF. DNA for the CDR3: TGTGCCAGCGCGCAGGGCGGGAAAAACACCATATATTTT.

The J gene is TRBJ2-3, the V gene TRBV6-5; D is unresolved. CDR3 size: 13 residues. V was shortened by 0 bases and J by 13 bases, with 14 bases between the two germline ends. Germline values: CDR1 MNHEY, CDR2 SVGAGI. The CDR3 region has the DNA TGTGCCAGCAGTTACTCGCCCGAATCGTGGAAGTATTTT. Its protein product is CASSYSPESWKYF.

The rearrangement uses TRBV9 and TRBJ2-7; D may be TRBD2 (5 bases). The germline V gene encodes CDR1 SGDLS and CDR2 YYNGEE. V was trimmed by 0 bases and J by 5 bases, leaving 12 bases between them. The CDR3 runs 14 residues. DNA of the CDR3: TGTGCCAGCAGCGTAGGAGGGTTCACGAACGAGCAGTACTTC. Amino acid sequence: CASSVGGFTNEQYF.

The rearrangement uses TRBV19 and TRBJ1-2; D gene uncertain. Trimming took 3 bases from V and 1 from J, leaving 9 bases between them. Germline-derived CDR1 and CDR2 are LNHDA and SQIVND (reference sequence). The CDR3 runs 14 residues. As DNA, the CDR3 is TGTGCCAGTAGTATCCTCCACGGTAACTATGGCTACACCTTC. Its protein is CASSILHGNYGYTF.

This chain's CDR3 is CASSFSQGRTYEQYF. CDR3 bases: TGTGCCAGCAGTTTCTCGCAGGGCCGTACTTACGAGCAGTACTTC. The chain recombines TRBV27 with TRBJ2-7; a possible D gene is TRBD1 (5 bases). The CDR3 covers 15 residues. V was clipped by 3 bases and J by 4 bases, with 16 bases between them. The V gene's germline CDR1 is MNHEY and CDR2 SMNVEV (reference sequence).

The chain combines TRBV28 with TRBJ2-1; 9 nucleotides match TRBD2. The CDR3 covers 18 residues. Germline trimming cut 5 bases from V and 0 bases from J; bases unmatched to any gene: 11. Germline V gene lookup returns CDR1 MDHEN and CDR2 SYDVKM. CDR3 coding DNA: TGTGCCAGCAGTCCCACCCCCCTAGCGGGGTTCTCCTACAATGAGCAGTTCTTC. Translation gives CASSPTPLAGFSYNEQFF.